The 26 T cell receptor beta chains reported below all come from one sample, sequenced in a study of blood T cell repertoires in COVID-19. Clones were sequenced by immunoSEQ multiplex PCR, and TCRdb holds only the in-frame ones, with some missing. Altogether 200,000 to 250,000 clones are present, around 89% being singletons, with the ten largest covering around 0.85%. Sequencing input: PBMCs or T cells enriched from blood (not recorded which). These receptor sequences come from a man aged 45-65 years who had been exposed to COVID-19.

The V gene is TRBV6-4, the J gene TRBJ2-3; 10 bases align to TRBD2. CDR1 and CDR2 from the germline V gene are MRHNA and SNTAGT. J was trimmed by 4 bases and V by 5 bases; bases with no gene match: 6. CDR3 length equals 15 residues. In nucleotides, the CDR3 is TGTGCCAGCAGTAGAAGCGGGGGGGCGGCAGATACGCAGTATTTT. Its translation: CASSRSGGAADTQYF.

The chain is built from TRBV5-1 and TRBJ1-4; perhaps TRBD1 as D (5 bases). The CDR3 spans 14 residues. Trimming left V 4 bases short and J 8 bases short, with 15 bases between. Germline CDR1 SGHRS, CDR2 YFSETQ. CDR3 nucleotides: TGCGCCAGCAGCATCCAGGGTTTTGGAGAAAAACTGTTTTTT. Translation: CASSIQGFGEKLFF.

The J gene is TRBJ2-5, the V gene TRBV20-1; TRBD2 agrees at 7 bases. This CDR3 has 14 residues. Germline V gene sequence: CDR1 DFQATT, CDR2 SNEGSKA (reference sequence). With 3 bases clipped from V and 5 bases from J, the junction kept 9 bases outside the gene matches. The CDR3 here is CSASWGGVGETQYF. In nucleotides, the CDR3 is TGCAGTGCTAGTTGGGGGGGAGTCGGGGAGACCCAGTACTTC.

The CDR3 DNA is TGTGCCAGCAGTCCAGCGGGAGGGATATACGGTGAGCAGTTCTTC. It codes for CASSPAGGIYGEQFF. The gene calls are TRBV6-5 and TRBJ2-1; 10 bases line up with TRBD2. This CDR3 is 15 amino acids long. Trimming took 5 bases from V and 9 from J; bases not matched to a gene: 10. From germline, CDR1 is MNHEY and CDR2 SVGAGI.

The chain joins TRBV6-1 to TRBJ2-7; D is unresolved. Germline CDR1 reads MNHNS; CDR2 reads SASEGT. V gave up 1 base and J gave up 7 bases, with 17 bases separating them. The CDR3 runs 15 residues. This chain's CDR3 is CASSEDPGRPREQYV. DNA of the CDR3: TGTGCCAGCAGTGAAGACCCCGGAAGACCTAGGGAGCAGTACGTC.

This chain uses TRBV7-2 with TRBJ2-5; D call uncertain. CDR1 SGHTA and CDR2 FQGNSA come from the germline V gene. V was clipped by 5 bases and J by 5 bases, with 15 bases between them. This CDR3 contains 14 residues. The DNA for the CDR3 is TGTGCCAGCAGCACCTTCGCTAGTCCTGAGACCCAGTACTTC. As protein: CASSTFASPETQYF.

The chain combines TRBV3-1 (or the pseudogene TRBV3-2) with TRBJ1-1; a possible D gene is TRBD1 (6 bases). CDR3 size: 15 residues. With 5 bases removed from V and 6 bases from J, the gap between germline ends came to 19 bases. Germline lookup yields CDR1 LGHDT and CDR2 YNNKEL (reference sequence). CDR3 residues: CASSSYSQGWAEAFF. DNA for the CDR3: TGTGCCAGCAGCTCCTACTCACAGGGTTGGGCTGAAGCTTTCTTT.

This chain uses TRBV28 with TRBJ1-2; TRBD1 agrees at 7 bases. J was trimmed by 4 bases and V by 3 bases; bases with no gene match: 5. The germline gives CDR1 MDHEN, CDR2 SYDVKM. The CDR3 totals 14 residues. For the CDR3, the DNA is TGTGCCAGCAGTTTCACCGGGACAGTCTATGGCTACACCTTC. Translation: CASSFTGTVYGYTF.

V usage is TRBV15 and J usage is TRBJ2-2; 10 nucleotides align to TRBD1. The germline CDR1 and CDR2 sequences are LNHNV and YYDKDF (reference sequence). The J segment lost 9 bases and the V segment lost 3 bases, leaving 10 bases of the junction unmatched. The CDR3 sequence is 16 residues long. The CDR3 sequence is CATSRDRQGAGRELFF. DNA of the CDR3: TGTGCCACCAGCAGGGATCGACAGGGGGCTGGGAGGGAGCTGTTTTTT.

The CDR3 DNA reads TGTGCCAGCCACAGGGGGCGACTCATTGGGACCATATATTTT. Translating gives CASHRGRLIGTIYF. V and J are TRBV28 and TRBJ1-3; the match to TRBD1 covers 9 bases. Trimming took 8 bases from V and 10 from J; bases not matched to a gene: 12. This CDR3 is built from 14 residues. Germline CDR1 reads MDHEN; CDR2 reads SYDVKM.

The J gene is TRBJ2-1, the V gene TRBV15; 8 positions match TRBD2. Trimming took 3 bases from V and 5 from J; bases not matched to a gene: 9. The CDR3 length is 16 residues. Germline V gene data show CDR1 as LNHNV and CDR2 as YYDKDF (reference sequence). Here the CDR3 DNA reads TGTGCCACCAGCAGGGGCCCGGGGGGGCTTCACAATGAGCAGTTCTTC. Amino acids: CATSRGPGGLHNEQFF.

The chain combines TRBV6-2 or TRBV6-3 with TRBJ1-5; D unresolved. This CDR3 is built from 14 residues. CDR1 is MNHEY, CDR2 SVGEGT, per germline. V gave up 6 bases and J gave up 0 bases, with 9 bases separating them. CDR3: CASSPVYSNQPQHF. The CDR3 DNA sequence: TGTGCCAGCAGCCCCGTTTATAGCAATCAGCCCCAGCATTTT.

The chain is built from TRBV2 and TRBJ2-7, with D maybe TRBD1 (6 bases). The CDR3 sequence is 14 residues long. Germline loops: CDR1 SNHLY, CDR2 FYNNEI. Trimming shortened V by 9 bases and J by 3 bases, and 18 bases separated the two germline ends. The CDR3 loop reads CASWSFAGVYEQYF. The CDR3 DNA is TGTGCCAGTTGGTCCTTCGCAGGGGTCTACGAGCAGTACTTC. The entire variable domain, with the rest obtained from reference TRBV2 and TRBJ2-7, is as follows: EPEVTQTPSHQVTQMGQEVILRCVPISNHLYFYWYRQILGQKVEFLVSFYNNEISEKSEIFDDQFSVERPDGSNFTLKIRSTKLEDSAMYFCASWSFAGVYEQYFGPGTRLTVT.

The chain couples TRBV11-2 to TRBJ1-2; no firm D call. V lost 0 bases to trimming and J lost 7 bases, with 9 bases between them. The CDR3 is 13 residues long. The germline V gene has CDR1 SGHAT and CDR2 FQNNGV. The CDR3 reads CASSLDMAIGYTF. In nucleotides, the CDR3 is TGTGCCAGCAGCTTAGATATGGCAATTGGCTACACCTTC.

The rearrangement uses TRBV12-5 and TRBJ2-1; no definite D call. Germline CDR1 LGHNT, CDR2 FRNRAP. The CDR3 is made up of 13 amino acids. The ends were cut back, 7 bases at V and 4 bases at J, with 11 bases in the middle. The CDR3 bases are TGTGCTAGTGCTCCCGCCGAGTACAATGAGCAGTTCTTC. Translation gives CASAPAEYNEQFF.

The chain couples TRBV18 to TRBJ1-1; D not certain. V was cut by 5 bases and J by 0 bases, with 7 bases left in between. CDR1 is KGHSH and CDR2 is LQKENI in the germline V gene. The CDR3 has 13 amino acids. The chain's CDR3 is CASSFGMNTEAFF. DNA for the CDR3: TGTGCCAGCTCATTCGGGATGAACACTGAAGCTTTCTTT.

The chain employs TRBV28 and TRBJ1-5; possibly TRBD1 for D (6 bases). Germline V gene lookup returns CDR1 MDHEN and CDR2 SYDVKM. This CDR3 contains 15 residues. Trimming took off 4 bases at V and 6 bases at J, with 16 bases between the two ends. The CDR3 reads CASSSLDSLGQPQHF. DNA of the CDR3: TGTGCCAGCAGTTCCCTGGACAGTTTGGGTCAGCCCCAGCATTTT.

J is TRBJ1-1 and V is TRBV25-1; 8 bases map to TRBD1. The CDR3 length is 14 residues. The V segment lost 5 bases and the J segment 4 bases; nucleotides outside the gene matches: 6. Looked up from germline, CDR1 is MGHDK and CDR2 is SYGVNS. The CDR3 sequence is CASSLQGAGTEAFF. CDR3 coding DNA: TGTGCCAGCAGTCTGCAGGGGGCCGGCACTGAAGCTTTCTTT. Drawing the rest from reference TRBV25-1 and TRBJ1-1, the complete variable domain is EADIYQTPRYLVIGTGKKITLECSQTMGHDKMYWYQQDPGMELHLIHYSYGVNSTEKGDLSSESTVSRIRTEHFPLTLESARPSHTSQYLCASSLQGAGTEAFFGQGTRLTVV.

V usage is TRBV20-1 and J usage is TRBJ1-1, with D maybe TRBD1 (6 bases). The CDR3 has 13 residues. The germline gives CDR1 DFQATT, CDR2 SNEGSKA (reference sequence). V was pared by 3 bases and J by 5 bases, with 13 bases between. CDR3 coding DNA: TGCAGTGCTAGTTTGGGACACCCAACTGAAGCTTTCTTT. The encoded protein is CSASLGHPTEAFF.

The chain recombines TRBV12-3 or TRBV12-4 with TRBJ1-2, with TRBD1 matching 7 bases. After removal of 7 bases from V and 4 bases from J, the junction contained 6 bases not matched to a gene. The CDR3 runs 13 residues. The CDR3 spells CASTPTGTYGYTF. CDR3 sequence (DNA): TGTGCCAGCACCCCGACAGGGACCTATGGCTACACCTTC.

The chain has TRBV5-6 and TRBJ2-5, with D possibly TRBD1 on 6 matching bases. Trimming cost V 7 bases and J 0 bases, with 13 bases left between them. CDR3 size: 14 residues. Germline V CDR1 and CDR2: SGHDT, YYEEEE. The CDR3 protein is CASLRQEDQETQYF. The CDR3 DNA reads TGTGCCAGCCTGAGACAGGAGGACCAAGAGACCCAGTACTTC.

J is TRBJ1-3 and V is TRBV10-3, with D perhaps matching TRBD1 (6 bases). Germline CDR1 reads ENHRY; CDR2 reads SYGVKD. CDR3 length: 13 residues. Trimming pared 3 bases from V and 4 bases from J, leaving 7 bases between. The CDR3, as DNA: TGTGCCATCAGTGAAACAGGGGGAAACACCATATATTTT. Encoded protein: CAISETGGNTIYF.

V and J are TRBV15 and TRBJ1-2; the match to TRBD1 covers 8 bases. CDR3 length: 15 amino acids. The germline CDR1 and CDR2 sequences are LNHNV and YYDKDF (reference sequence). With V trimmed by 5 bases and J by 4 bases, 9 bases remained unmatched. The CDR3 coding sequence is TGTGCCACCAGCCTCGACAGGGGTTCGGGCTATGGCTACACCTTC. Protein sequence: CATSLDRGSGYGYTF.

To note about this clone: One junction end does not reproduce the germline sequence, and a read error may be involved. The chain joins TRBV7-7 to TRBJ2-5; TRBD1 matches 7 bases. In germline, CDR1 is SSHAT, CDR2 FNYEAQ (reference sequence). The CDR3 consists of 14 residues. The CDR3 DNA reads as TGTGCTAGCAGCTTTGAGGGGGCATGGGAGACCCAGTACTTC. Translated, it gives CASSFEGAWETQYF.

The chain has TRBV25-1 and TRBJ1-1; 7 bases line up with TRBD1. Germline V CDR1 and CDR2: MGHDK, SYGVNS. The CDR3 has 15 residues. Trimming at V came to 3 bases and at J to 6 bases, leaving 10 bases not matched to a gene. The CDR3 DNA reads as TGTGCCAGCAGTGATCCATTCGGACAGGCTCCTGAAGCTTTCTTT. As protein: CASSDPFGQAPEAFF.

The V gene is TRBV12-3 or TRBV12-4, the J gene TRBJ1-1, with a tentative D call TRBD1 (5 bases). The CDR3 length is 13 residues. V was cut by 7 bases and J by 3 bases, with 12 bases left in between. CDR3 nucleotide sequence: TGTGCCAGCATATTAGACAGCTACACTGAAGCTTTCTTT. Protein: CASILDSYTEAFF.